This record covers a single T cell receptor (beta chain). These data originate in a study of blood T cell repertoires in COVID-19. Overall study: COVID-19 samples, acute and convalescent, were from the United States, Italy and Spain. Nucleic acid was either cDNA or gDNA, and it came from T cells, B-cell-depleted T cells, or PBMCs.

The germline gives CDR1 SGHVS, CDR2 FQNEAQ. The CDR3 has 14 residues. V lost 2 bases to trimming and J lost 2 bases, with 9 bases between them. In the original processing: Estimates of nucleated cell counts were drawn from the amplification of reference gene primers. The assay was immunoSEQ multiplex PCR, and TCRdb's table has in-frame clones only and misses some. That table supplies the V and J calls and clone size; D and trimming were determined from the DNA. There are approximately 120,000 clones in the sample; 81% occur only once, and roughly 4% lies in the top ten. Sequencing was carried out using peripheral blood. The chain is built from TRBV7-8 and TRBJ1-1; D is uncertain. This receptor was taken from a woman between 50 and 59 years old with acute or convalescent COVID-19. CDR3 amino acids: CASSLSRLNTEAFF. CDR3 in DNA: TGTGCCAGCAGCTTATCCAGGCTTAACACTGAAGCTTTCTTT.